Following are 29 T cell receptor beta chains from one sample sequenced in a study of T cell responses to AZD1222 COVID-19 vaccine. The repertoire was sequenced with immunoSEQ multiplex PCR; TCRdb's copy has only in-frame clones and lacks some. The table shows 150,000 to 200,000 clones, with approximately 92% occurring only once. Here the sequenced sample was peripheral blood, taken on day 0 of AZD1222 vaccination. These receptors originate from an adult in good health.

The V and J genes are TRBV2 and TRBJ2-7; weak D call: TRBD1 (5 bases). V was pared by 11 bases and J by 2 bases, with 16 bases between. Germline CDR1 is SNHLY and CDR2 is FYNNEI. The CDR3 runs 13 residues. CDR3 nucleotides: TGTGCCGGCAAACAGGAAAGTGCCTACGAGCAGTACTTC. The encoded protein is CAGKQESAYEQYF.

The CDR3 DNA reads TGTGCCAGCAGCTTAGTGGGAAGGACTAGCGGGAGTGCTGAGCAGTTCTTC. Its protein is CASSLVGRTSGSAEQFF. This chain uses TRBV7-2 with TRBJ2-1, with 13 bases lining up with TRBD2. Germline CDR1 SGHTA, CDR2 FQGNSA. This CDR3 has 17 residues. The junction had 9 bases not matched to a gene; V was cut back by 1 base and J by 9 bases.

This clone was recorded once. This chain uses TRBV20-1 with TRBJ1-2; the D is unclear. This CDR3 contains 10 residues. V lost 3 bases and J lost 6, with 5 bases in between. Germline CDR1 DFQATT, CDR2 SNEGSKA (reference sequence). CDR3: CSARPHGYTF. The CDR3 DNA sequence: TGCAGTGCTAGGCCGCATGGCTACACCTTC.

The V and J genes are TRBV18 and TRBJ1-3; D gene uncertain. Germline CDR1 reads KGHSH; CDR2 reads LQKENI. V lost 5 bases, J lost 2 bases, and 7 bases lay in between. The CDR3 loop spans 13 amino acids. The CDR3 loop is CASSGQTGNTIYF. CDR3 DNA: TGTGCCAGCTCAGGGCAGACTGGAAACACCATATATTTT.

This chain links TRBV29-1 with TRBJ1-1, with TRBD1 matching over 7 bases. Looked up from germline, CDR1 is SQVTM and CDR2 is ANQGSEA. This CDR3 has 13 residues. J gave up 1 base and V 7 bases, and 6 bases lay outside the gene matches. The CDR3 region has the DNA TGCAGCGGGAGAACAGGGGAGAACACTGAAGCTTTCTTT. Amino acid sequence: CSGRTGENTEAFF.

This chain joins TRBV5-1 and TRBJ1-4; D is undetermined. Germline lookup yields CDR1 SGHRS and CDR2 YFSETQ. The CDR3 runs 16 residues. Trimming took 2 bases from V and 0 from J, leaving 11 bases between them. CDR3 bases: TGCGCCAGCAGCTTTAGGGCCGCTACAACTAATGAAAAACTGTTTTTT. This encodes CASSFRAATTNEKLFF.

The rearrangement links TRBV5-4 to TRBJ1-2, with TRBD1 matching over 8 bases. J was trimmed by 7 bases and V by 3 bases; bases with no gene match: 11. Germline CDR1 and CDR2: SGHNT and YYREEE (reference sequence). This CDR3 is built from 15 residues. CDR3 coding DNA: TGTGCCAGCAGCTCCGGGACAGGCTTTTCGTCTGGCTACACCTTC. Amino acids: CASSSGTGFSSGYTF.

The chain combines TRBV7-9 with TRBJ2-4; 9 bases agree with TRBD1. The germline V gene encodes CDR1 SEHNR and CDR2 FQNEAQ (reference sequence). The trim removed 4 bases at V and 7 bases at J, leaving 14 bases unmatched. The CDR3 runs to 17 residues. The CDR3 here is CASSSRTGTGRTNIQYF. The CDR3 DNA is TGTGCCAGCAGCTCCAGAACCGGGACAGGGAGGACGAACATTCAGTACTTC.

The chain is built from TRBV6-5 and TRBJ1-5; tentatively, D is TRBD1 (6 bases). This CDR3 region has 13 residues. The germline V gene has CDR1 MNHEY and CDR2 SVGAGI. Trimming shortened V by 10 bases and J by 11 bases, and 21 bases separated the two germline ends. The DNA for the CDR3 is TGTGCCACCCAACCGGGGGCTCCAGGGGCCCAGCATTTT. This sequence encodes CATQPGAPGAQHF.

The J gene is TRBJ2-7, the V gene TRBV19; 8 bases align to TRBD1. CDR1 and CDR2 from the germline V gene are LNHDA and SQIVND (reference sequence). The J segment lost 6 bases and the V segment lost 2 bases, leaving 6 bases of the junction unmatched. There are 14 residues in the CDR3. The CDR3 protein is CASSISDRGREQYF. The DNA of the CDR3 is TGTGCCAGTAGTATATCCGACAGGGGACGCGAGCAGTACTTC.

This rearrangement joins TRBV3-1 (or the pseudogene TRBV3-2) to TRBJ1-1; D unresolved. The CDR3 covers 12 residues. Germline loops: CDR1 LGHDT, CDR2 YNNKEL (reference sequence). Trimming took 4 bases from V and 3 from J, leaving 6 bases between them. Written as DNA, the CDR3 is TGTGCCAGCAGCCTATCCTACACTGAAGCTTTCTTT. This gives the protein CASSLSYTEAFF.

CDR3: CASRPPGGAGYTF. The CDR3 DNA sequence: TGTGCCAGCAGGCCACCGGGGGGCGCGGGCTACACCTTC. This chain uses TRBV12-3 or TRBV12-4 with TRBJ1-2; the D gene is possibly TRBD1 (6 bases). The CDR3 is 13 amino acids. The V end was cut by 6 bases, the J end by 8 bases, with 16 bases between.

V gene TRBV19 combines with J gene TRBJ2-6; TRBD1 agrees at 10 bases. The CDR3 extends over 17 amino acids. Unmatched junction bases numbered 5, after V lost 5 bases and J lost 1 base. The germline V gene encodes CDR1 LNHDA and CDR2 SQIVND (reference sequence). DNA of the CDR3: TGTGCCAGTAGTGGATGGACAGGGGGGTCTGGGGCCAACGTCCTGACTTTC. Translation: CASSGWTGGSGANVLTF.

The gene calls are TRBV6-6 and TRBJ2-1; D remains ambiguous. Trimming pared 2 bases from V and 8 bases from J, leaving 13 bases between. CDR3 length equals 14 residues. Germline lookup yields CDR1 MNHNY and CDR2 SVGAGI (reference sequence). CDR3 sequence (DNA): TGTGCCAGCAGTTACGACGGTAGGGTCGATGAGCAGTTCTTC. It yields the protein CASSYDGRVDEQFF.

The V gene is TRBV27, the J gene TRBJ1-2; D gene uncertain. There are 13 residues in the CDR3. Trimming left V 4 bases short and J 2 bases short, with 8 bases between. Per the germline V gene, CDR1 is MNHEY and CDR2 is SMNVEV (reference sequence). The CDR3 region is CASSSRGNYGYTF. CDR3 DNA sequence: TGTGCCAGCAGTTCACGCGGGAACTATGGCTACACCTTC.

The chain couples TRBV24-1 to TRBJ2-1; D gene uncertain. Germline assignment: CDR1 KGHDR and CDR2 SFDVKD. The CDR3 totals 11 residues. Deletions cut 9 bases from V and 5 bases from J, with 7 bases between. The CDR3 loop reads CATGVDNEQFF. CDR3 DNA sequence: TGTGCCACCGGGGTGGACAATGAGCAGTTCTTC.

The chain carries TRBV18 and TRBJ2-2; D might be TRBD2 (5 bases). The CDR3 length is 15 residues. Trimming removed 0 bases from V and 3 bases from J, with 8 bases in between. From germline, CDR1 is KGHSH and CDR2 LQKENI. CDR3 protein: CASSPPSRDTGELFF. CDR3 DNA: TGTGCCAGCTCACCACCGTCGAGGGACACCGGGGAGCTGTTTTTT. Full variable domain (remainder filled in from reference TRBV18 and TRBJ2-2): NAGVMQNPRHLVRRRGQEARLRCSPMKGHSHVYWYRQLPEEGLKFMVYLQKENIIDESGMPKERFSAEFPKEGPSILRIQQVVRGDSAAYFCASSPPSRDTGELFFGEGSRLTVL.

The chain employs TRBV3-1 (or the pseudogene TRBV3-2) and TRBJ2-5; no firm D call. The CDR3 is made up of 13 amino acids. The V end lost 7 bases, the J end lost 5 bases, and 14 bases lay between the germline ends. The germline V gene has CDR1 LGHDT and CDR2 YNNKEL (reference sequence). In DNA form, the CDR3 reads TGTGCCAGCACCTACCAATTAGCCGAGACCCAGTACTTC. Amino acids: CASTYQLAETQYF.

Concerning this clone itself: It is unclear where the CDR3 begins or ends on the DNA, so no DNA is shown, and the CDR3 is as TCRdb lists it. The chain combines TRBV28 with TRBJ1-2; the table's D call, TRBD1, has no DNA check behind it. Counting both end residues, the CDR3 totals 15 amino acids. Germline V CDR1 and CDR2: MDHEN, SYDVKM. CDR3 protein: CASSSSTGANYGYTF.

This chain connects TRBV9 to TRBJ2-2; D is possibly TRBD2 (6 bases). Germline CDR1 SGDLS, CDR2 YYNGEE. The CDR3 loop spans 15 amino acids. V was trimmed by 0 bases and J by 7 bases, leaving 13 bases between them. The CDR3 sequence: CASSVGLVSVGELFF. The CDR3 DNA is TGTGCCAGCAGCGTAGGACTAGTGTCAGTCGGGGAGCTGTTTTTT. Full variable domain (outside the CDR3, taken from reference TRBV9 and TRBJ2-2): DSGVTQTPKHLITATGQRVTLRCSPRSGDLSVYWYQQSLDQGLQFLIQYYNGEERAKGNILERFSAQQFPDLHSELNLSSLELGDSALYFCASSVGLVSVGELFFGEGSRLTVL.

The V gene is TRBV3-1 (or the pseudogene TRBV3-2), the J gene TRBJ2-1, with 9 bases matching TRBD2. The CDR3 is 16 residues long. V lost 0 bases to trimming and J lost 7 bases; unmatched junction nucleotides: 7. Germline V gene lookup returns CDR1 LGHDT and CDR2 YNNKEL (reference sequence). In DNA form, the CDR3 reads TGTGCCAGCAGCCAAGATCTGGCTAGCGGGACTAATGAGCAGTTCTTC. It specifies CASSQDLASGTNEQFF.

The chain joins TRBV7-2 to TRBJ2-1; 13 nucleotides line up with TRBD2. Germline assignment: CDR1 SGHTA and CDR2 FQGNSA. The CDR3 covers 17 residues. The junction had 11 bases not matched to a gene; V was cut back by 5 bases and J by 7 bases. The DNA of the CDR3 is TGTGCCAGCAGCAGACGGCCGGGACTAGCGGGAAGTAATGAGCAGTTCTTC. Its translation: CASSRRPGLAGSNEQFF.

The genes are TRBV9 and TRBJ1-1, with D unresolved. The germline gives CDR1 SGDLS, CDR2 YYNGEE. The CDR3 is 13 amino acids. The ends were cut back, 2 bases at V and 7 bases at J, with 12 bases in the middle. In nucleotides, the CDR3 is TGTGCCAGCAGCGTGGGCCCGACGGGTGAAGCTTTCTTT. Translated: CASSVGPTGEAFF.

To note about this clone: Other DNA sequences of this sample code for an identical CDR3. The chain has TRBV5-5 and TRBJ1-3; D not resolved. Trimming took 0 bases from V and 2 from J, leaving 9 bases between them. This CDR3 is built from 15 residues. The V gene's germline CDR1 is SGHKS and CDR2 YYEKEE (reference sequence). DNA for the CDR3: TGTGCCAGCAGCTTGGAGCGACATGCTGGAAACACCATATATTTT. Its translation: CASSLERHAGNTIYF.

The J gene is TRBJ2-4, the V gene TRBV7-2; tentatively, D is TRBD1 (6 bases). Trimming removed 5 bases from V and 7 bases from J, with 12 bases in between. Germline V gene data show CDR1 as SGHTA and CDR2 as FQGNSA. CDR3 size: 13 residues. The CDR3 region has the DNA TGTGCCAGCAGCCCAGGTGGGGGCAACATTCAGTACTTC. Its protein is CASSPGGGNIQYF. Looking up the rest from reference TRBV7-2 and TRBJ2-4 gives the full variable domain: GAGVSQSPSNKVTEKGKDVELRCDPISGHTALYWYRQSLGQGLEFLIYFQGNSAPDKSGLPSDRFSAERTGGSVSTLTIQRTQQEDSAVYLCASSPGGGNIQYFGAGTRLSVL.

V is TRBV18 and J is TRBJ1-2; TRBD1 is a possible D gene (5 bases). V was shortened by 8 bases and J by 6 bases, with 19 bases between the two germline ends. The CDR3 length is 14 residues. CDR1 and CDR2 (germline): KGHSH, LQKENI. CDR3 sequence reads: CASTKGSAANGYTF. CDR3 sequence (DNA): TGTGCCAGCACGAAGGGGTCGGCGGCCAATGGCTACACCTTC.

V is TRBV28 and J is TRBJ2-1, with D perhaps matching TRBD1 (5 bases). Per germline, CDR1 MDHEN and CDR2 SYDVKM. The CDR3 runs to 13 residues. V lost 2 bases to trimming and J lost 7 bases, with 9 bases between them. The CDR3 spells CASSLGRANEQFF. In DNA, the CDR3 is TGTGCCAGCAGTTTAGGCAGGGCGAATGAGCAGTTCTTC.

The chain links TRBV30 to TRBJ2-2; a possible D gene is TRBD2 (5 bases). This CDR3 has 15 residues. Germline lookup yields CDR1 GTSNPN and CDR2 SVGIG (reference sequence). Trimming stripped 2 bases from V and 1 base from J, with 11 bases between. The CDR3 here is CAWSISAGNTGELFF. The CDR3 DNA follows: TGTGCCTGGAGTATAAGCGCGGGGAACACCGGGGAGCTGTTTTTT.

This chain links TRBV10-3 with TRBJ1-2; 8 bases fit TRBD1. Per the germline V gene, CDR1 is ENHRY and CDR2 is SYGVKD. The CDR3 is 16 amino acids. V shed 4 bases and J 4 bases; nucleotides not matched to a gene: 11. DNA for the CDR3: TGTGCCATCAGTGCGGCAGGGGGCGAGTCCCCCTATGGCTACACCTTC. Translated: CAISAAGGESPYGYTF.